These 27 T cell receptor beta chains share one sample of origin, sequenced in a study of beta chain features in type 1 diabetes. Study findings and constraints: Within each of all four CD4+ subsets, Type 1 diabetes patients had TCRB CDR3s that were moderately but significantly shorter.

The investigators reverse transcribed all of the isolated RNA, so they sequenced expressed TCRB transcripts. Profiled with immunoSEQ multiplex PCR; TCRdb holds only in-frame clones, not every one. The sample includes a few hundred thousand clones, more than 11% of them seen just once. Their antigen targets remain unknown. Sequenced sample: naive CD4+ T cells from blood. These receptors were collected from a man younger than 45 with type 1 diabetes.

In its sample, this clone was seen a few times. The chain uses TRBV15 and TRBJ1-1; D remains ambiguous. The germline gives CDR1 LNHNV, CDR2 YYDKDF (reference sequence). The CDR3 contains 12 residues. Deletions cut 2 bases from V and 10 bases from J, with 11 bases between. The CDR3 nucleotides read TGTGCCACCAGCAGATCTCGGGGTCGAGCTTTCTTT. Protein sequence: CATSRSRGRAFF. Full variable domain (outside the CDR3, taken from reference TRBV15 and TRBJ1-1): DAMVIQNPRYQVTQFGKPVTLSCSQTLNHNVMYWYQQKSSQAPKLLFHYYDKDFNNEADTPDNFQSRRPNTSFCFLDIRSPGLGDTAMYLCATSRSRGRAFFGQGTRLTVV.

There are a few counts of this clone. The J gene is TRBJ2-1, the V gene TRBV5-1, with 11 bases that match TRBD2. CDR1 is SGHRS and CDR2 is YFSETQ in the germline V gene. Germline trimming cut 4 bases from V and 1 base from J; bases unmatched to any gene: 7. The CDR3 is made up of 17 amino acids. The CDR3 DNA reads TGCGCCAGCAGCAAAAGACTAGCGGGATTGTCCTACAATGAGCAGTTCTTC. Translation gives CASSKRLAGLSYNEQFF.

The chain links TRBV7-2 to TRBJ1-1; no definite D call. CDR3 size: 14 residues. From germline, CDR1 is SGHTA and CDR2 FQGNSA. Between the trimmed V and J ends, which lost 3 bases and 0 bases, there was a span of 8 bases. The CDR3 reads CASSFRRMNTEAFF. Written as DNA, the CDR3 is TGTGCCAGCAGCTTCCGGAGAATGAACACTGAAGCTTTCTTT.

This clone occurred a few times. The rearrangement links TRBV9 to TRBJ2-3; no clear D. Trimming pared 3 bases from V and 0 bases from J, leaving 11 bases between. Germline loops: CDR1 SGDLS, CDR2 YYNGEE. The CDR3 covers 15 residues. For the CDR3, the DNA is TGTGCCAGCAGCGACCAGCCGACTAGCACAGATACGCAGTATTTT. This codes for CASSDQPTSTDTQYF.

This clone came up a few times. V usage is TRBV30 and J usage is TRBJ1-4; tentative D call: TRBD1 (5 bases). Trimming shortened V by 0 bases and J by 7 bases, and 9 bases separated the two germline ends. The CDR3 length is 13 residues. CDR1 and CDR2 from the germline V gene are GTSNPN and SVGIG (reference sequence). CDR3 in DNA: TGTGCCTGGAGTGTCAGGGTTGGTGAAAAACTGTTTTTT. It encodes CAWSVRVGEKLFF.

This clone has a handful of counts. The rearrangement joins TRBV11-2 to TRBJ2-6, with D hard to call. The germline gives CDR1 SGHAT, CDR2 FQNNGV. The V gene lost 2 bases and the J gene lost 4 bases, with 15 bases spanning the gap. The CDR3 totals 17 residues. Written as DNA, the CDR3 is TGTGCCAGCAGCTTATCCTTAGCCCGCTCAGGGGCCAACGTCCTGACTTTC. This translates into CASSLSLARSGANVLTF.

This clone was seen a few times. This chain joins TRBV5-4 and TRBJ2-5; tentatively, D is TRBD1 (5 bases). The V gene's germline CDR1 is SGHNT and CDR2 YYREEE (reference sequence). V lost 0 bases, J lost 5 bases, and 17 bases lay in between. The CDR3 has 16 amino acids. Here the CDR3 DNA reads TGTGCCAGCAGCTTGGGTGGTGCAGGGCCCTTGGAGACCCAGTACTTC. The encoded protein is CASSLGGAGPLETQYF. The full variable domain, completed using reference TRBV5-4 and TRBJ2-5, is ETGVTQSPTHLIKTRGQQVTLRCSSQSGHNTVSWYQQALGQGPQFIFQYYREEENGRGNFPPRFSGLQFPNYSSELNVNALELDDSALYLCASSLGGAGPLETQYFGPGTRLLVL.

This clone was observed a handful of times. Here the CDR3 DNA reads TGTGCCAGCATCGGACAGGGGCTCGAGCAGTACTTC. Translated, it gives CASIGQGLEQYF. V and J are TRBV28 and TRBJ2-7; 9 bases fit TRBD1. This CDR3 comprises 12 residues. V dropped 7 bases and J dropped 6; count of bases not matched to a gene: 4. Germline V CDR1 and CDR2: MDHEN, SYDVKM.

CDR3 sequence: CASNAGGSSYNEQFF. Here the CDR3 DNA reads TGTGCCAGCAACGCGGGGGGGAGCTCCTACAATGAGCAGTTCTTC. The chain links TRBV28 to TRBJ2-1; the match to TRBD2 covers 9 bases. The CDR3 has 15 residues. V shed 7 bases and J 0 bases; nucleotides not matched to a gene: 4. Germline V gene lookup returns CDR1 MDHEN and CDR2 SYDVKM.

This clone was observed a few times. The CDR3 region is CSALSGTANTEAFF. The CDR3, as DNA: TGCAGCGCCCTATCCGGGACAGCGAACACTGAAGCTTTCTTT. The chain uses TRBV29-1 and TRBJ1-1; 7 positions agree with TRBD1. Germline V CDR1 and CDR2: SQVTM, ANQGSEA. The CDR3 totals 14 residues. Losses at the gene ends were 7 bases for V and 1 base for J; bases not matched to a gene: 9.

CDR3 residues: CASSFSGTAGTEAFF. DNA of the CDR3: TGTGCCAGCAGTTTTTCCGGGACGGCGGGGACTGAAGCTTTCTTT. V is TRBV27 and J is TRBJ1-1; perhaps TRBD1 as D (5 bases). CDR1 is MNHEY, CDR2 SMNVEV, per germline (reference sequence). The V and J ends lost 3 bases and 5 bases respectively, with 16 bases between them. CDR3 length: 15 residues.

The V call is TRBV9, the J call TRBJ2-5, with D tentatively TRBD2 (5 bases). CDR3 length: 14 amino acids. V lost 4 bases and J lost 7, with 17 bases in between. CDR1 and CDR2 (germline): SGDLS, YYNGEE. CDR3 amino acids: CASSISPLGGTQYF. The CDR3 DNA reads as TGTGCCAGCAGCATTAGTCCCCTAGGAGGGACCCAGTACTTC. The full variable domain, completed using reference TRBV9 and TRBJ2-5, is DSGVTQTPKHLITATGQRVTLRCSPRSGDLSVYWYQQSLDQGLQFLIQYYNGEERAKGNILERFSAQQFPDLHSELNLSSLELGDSALYFCASSISPLGGTQYFGPGTRLLVL.

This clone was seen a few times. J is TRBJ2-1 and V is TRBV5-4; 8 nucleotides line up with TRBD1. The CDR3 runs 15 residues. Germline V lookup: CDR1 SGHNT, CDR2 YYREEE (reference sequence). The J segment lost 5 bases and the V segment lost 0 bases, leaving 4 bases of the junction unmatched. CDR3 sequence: CASSLGGQGNNEQFF. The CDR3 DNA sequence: TGTGCCAGCAGCTTGGGCGGACAGGGAAACAATGAGCAGTTCTTC.

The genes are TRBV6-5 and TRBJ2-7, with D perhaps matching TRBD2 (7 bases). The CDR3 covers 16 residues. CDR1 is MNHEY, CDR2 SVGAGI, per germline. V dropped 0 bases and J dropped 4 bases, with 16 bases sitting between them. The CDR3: CASSYSLWGGGYEQYF. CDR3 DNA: TGTGCCAGCAGTTACTCGTTGTGGGGGGGCGGATACGAGCAGTACTTC.

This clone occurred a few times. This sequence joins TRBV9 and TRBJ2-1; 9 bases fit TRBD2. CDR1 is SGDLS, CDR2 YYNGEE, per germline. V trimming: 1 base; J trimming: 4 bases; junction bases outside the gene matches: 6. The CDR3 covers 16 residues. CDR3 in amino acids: CASSVKSGRLYNEQFF. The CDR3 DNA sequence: TGTGCCAGCAGCGTAAAGAGCGGGAGGCTATACAATGAGCAGTTCTTC.

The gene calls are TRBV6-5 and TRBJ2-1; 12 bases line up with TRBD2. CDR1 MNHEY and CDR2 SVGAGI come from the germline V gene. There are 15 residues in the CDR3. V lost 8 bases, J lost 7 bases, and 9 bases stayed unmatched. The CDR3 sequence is CASRWGLAGGNEQFF. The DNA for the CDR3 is TGTGCCAGCCGTTGGGGCCTAGCGGGAGGGAATGAGCAGTTCTTC.

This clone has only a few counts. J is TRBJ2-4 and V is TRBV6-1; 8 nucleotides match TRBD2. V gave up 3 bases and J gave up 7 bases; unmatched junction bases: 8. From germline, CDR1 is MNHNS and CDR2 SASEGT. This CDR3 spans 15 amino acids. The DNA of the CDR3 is TGTGCCAGCAGTGACCCAGTGGCGGGAGGCAACATTCAGTACTTC. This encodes CASSDPVAGGNIQYF.

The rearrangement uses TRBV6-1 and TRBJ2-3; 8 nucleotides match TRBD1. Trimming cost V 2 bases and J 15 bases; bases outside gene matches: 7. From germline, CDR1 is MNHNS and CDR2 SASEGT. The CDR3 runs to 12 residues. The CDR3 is CASSESQGQGYF. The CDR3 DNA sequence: TGTGCCAGCAGTGAATCTCAAGGACAGGGATATTTT.

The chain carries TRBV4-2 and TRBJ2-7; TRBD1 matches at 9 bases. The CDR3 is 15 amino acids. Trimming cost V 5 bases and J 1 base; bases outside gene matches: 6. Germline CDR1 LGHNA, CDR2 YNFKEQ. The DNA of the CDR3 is TGTGCCAGCAGCAACTCCGGGACAGGGTCCTACGAGCAGTACTTC. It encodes CASSNSGTGSYEQYF.

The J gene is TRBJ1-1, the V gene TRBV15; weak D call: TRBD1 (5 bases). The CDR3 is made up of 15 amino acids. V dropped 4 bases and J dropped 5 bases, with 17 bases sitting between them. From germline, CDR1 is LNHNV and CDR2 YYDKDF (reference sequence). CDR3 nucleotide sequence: TGTGCCACCAGCACCGACAGTTCACTGGGGACTGAAGCTTTCTTT. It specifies CATSTDSSLGTEAFF.

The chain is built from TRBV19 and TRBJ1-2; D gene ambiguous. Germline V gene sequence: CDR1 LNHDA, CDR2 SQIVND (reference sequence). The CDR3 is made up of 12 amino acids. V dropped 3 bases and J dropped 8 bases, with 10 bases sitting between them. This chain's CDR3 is CASSMLQRGYTF. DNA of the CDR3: TGTGCCAGTAGTATGCTCCAGAGGGGCTACACCTTC.

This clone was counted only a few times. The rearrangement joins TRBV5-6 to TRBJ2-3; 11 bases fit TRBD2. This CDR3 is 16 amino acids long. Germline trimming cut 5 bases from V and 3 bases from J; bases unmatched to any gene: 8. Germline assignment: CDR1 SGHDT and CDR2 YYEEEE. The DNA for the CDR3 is TGTGCCAGCAGAGAGTTAGCGGGAGGGCTGACAGATACGCAGTATTTT. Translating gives CASRELAGGLTDTQYF. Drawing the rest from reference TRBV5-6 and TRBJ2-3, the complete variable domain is DAGVTQSPTHLIKTRGQQVTLRCSPKSGHDTVSWYQQALGQGPQFIFQYYEEEERQRGNFPDRFSGHQFPNYSSELNVNALLLGDSALYLCASRELAGGLTDTQYFGPGTRLTVL.

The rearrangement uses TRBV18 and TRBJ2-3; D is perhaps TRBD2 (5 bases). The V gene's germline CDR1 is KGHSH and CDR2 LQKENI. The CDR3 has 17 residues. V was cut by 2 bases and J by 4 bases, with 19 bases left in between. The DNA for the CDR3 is TGTGCCAGCTCACCAAATTCGCGGGCCCTCGCGGCAGATACGCAGTATTTT. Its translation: CASSPNSRALAADTQYF.

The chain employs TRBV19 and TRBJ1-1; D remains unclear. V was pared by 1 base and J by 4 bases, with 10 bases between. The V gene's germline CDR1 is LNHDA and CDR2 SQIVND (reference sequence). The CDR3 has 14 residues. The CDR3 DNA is TGTGCCAGTAGTATAGGGCCGGGATCCACTGAAGCTTTCTTT. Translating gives CASSIGPGSTEAFF.

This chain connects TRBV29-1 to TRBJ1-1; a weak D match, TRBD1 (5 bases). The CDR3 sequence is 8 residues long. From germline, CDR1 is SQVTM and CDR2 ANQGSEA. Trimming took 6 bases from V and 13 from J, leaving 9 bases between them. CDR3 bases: TGCAGCGTCCGGGGGGGTTTCTTT. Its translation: CSVRGGFF.

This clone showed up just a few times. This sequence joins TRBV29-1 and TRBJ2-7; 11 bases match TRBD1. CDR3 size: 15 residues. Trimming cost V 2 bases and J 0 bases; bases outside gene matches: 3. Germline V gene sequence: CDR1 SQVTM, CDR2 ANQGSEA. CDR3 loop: CSVEPGTGGSYEQYF. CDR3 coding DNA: TGCAGCGTTGAACCCGGGACAGGGGGCTCCTACGAGCAGTACTTC.

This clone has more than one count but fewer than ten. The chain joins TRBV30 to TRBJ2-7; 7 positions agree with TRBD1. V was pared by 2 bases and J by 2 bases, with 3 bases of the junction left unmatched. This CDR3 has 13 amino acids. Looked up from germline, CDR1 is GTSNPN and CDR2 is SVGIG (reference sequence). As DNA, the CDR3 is TGTGCCTGGAGTAGGGACAGACCCTACGAGCAGTACTTC. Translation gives CAWSRDRPYEQYF.